This T cell receptor beta chain was obtained from a study of T cells after yellow fever vaccination. Study summary: Libraries from low-cell-number fractions were prepared with the SMART-Seq v4 Ultra Low Input RNA kit. Study conclusions and caveats: Clones that expanded after primary vaccination mostly reappeared after the booster (approximately 96% CD4, around 87% CD8). Relatively few clonotypes were ones that appeared in both CD4 and CD8 compartments.

Synthesis of TCR cDNA relied on 5'RACE template switching, which attached a universal primer site and UMIs. TCRdb re-called the 5' RACE reads through MiXCR, storing one row per CDR3 protein. Of 300,000 or so distinct CDR3 sequences in the sample, around 7.3% are singletons; the top ten hold roughly a sixth. This clonotype was observed a handful of times. Antigen: not known. The source of this sequence is a man between 18 and 29 years old who received the YFV17D yellow fever vaccine. The sequences come from PBMCs, collected more than 35 days after the first yellow fever vaccination.

The CDR3 reads CASSWGQGAKNIQYF. CDR3 nucleotide sequence: TGTGCCAGCAGCTGGGGACAGGGGGCCAAAAACATTCAGTACTTC. This rearrangement joins TRBV7-8 to TRBJ2-4; 10 bases map to TRBD1. This CDR3 spans 15 amino acids. V shed 4 bases and J 1 base; nucleotides not matched to a gene: 1. Germline CDR1 SGHVS, CDR2 FQNEAQ. The full variable domain, rest sourced from reference TRBV7-8 and TRBJ2-4, is GAGVSQSPRYKVAKRGQDVALRCDPISGHVSLFWYQQALGQGPEFLTYFQNEAQLDKSGLPSDRFFAERPEGSVSTLKIQRTQQEDSAVYLCASSWGQGAKNIQYFGAGTRLSVL.